Described below is a single T cell receptor beta chain sequence and its context. Amplification from RNA transcripts yielded the TCR beta CDR3 regions. An initial RT-PCR round employing HTBI primers preceded a second-round multiplex PCR. TCRdb reprocessed the multiplex PCR reads via MiXCR and lists one record per CDR3 protein. The sample includes more than 1,000,000 distinct CDR3 sequences, about 36% of them seen just once. The data stem from a study of Graves' ophthalmopathy and Graves' hyperthyroidism. The specimen sequenced was peripheral blood or thyroid tissue (not recorded which). The sequence derives from an adult man with Graves' hyperthyroidism.

The CDR3 loop is CASSPQYGQHKETQYF. The CDR3 DNA sequence: TGTGCCAGCAGTCCCCAGTACGGACAGCACAAAGAGACCCAGTACTTC. This chain joins TRBV25-1 and TRBJ2-5, with D maybe TRBD1 (6 bases). Per germline, CDR1 MGHDK and CDR2 SYGVNS. Trimming took off 5 bases at V and 3 bases at J, with 19 bases between the two ends. CDR3 length equals 16 residues.